This T cell receptor (beta chain) was observed in a study of CD8 T cells in ankylosing spondylitis. Researchers built TCR beta libraries using quantitative 5'-RACE with molecular barcodes. One entry per CDR3 protein, called by TCRdb with MiXCR from the 5' RACE reads. The data show 240,000 or so distinct CDR3 sequences, around 10% seen once. The CDR3 runs to 14 residues. Germline lookup yields CDR1 LGHNA and CDR2 YNFKEQ. V was trimmed by 0 bases and J by 6 bases, leaving 9 bases between them. At least ten counts were recorded for this clonotype. The sequence derives from a male donor with ankylosing spondylitis or in good health (not recorded which). The sequencing sample was made of blood, either unsorted or a sorted T cell fraction (not recorded which). This chain links TRBV4-2 with TRBJ1-5, with D uncertain. The CDR3 coding sequence is TGTGCCAGCAGCCAAGAAGCGGGGATTCAGCCCCAGCATTTT. It yields the protein CASSQEAGIQPQHF.